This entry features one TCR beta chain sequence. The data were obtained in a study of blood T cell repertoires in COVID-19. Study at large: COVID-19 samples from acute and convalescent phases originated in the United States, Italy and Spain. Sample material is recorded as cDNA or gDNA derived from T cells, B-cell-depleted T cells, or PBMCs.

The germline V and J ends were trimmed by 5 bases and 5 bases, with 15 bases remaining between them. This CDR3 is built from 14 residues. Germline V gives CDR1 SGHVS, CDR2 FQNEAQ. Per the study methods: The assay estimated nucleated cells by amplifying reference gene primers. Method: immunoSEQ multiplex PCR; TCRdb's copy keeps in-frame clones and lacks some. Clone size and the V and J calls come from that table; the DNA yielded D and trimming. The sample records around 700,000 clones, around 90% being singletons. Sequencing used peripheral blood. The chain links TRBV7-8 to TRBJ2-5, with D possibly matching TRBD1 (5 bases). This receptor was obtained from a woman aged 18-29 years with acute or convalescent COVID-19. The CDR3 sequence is CASSLQTVRETQYF. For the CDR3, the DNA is TGTGCCAGCAGCCTCCAGACAGTTCGGGAGACCCAGTACTTC. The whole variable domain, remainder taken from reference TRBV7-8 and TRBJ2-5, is GAGVSQSPRYKVAKRGQDVALRCDPISGHVSLFWYQQALGQGPEFLTYFQNEAQLDKSGLPSDRFFAERPEGSVSTLKIQRTQQEDSAVYLCASSLQTVRETQYFGPGTRLLVL.